This TCR beta chain was recorded in a study of OX40 agonist ivuxolimab in advanced cancers. Only in-frame clones appear in the TCRdb table, and some are missing; sequencing was by immunoSEQ multiplex PCR. This sample yields 30,000 to 45,000 clones, of which 92% are seen a single time; around 20% belongs to the top ten. This clone was counted between two and nine times. The source was CD4+ or CD8+ T cells sorted from blood, collected in a trial of the OX40 agonist ivuxolimab. The clonotype was recovered from an adult with an advanced solid tumor such as melanoma, head and neck, liver or kidney cancer.

The CDR3 sequence is CASAKPQGAIGELFF. CDR3 coding DNA: TGTGCCAGCGCGAAACCCCAGGGGGCAATCGGGGAGCTGTTTTTT. The genes are TRBV7-9 and TRBJ2-2; TRBD1 matches at 8 bases. With 8 bases clipped from V and 7 bases from J, the junction kept 12 bases outside the gene matches. Germline lookup yields CDR1 SEHNR and CDR2 FQNEAQ (reference sequence). This CDR3 has 15 amino acids.